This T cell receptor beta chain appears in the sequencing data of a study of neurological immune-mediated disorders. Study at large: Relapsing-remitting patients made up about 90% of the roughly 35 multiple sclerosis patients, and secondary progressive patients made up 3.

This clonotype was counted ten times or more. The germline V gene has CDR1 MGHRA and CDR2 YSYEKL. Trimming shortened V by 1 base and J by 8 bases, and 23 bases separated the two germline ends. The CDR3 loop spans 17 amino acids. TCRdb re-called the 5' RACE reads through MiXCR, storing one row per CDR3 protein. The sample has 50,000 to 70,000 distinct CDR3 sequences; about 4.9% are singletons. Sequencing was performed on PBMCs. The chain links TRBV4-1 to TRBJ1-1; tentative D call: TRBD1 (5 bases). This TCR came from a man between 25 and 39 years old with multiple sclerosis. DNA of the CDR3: TGCGCCAGCAGCCAAGTAGGGTCGGTGCGGGGACTAGGGGAAGCTTTCTTT. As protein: CASSQVGSVRGLGEAFF.